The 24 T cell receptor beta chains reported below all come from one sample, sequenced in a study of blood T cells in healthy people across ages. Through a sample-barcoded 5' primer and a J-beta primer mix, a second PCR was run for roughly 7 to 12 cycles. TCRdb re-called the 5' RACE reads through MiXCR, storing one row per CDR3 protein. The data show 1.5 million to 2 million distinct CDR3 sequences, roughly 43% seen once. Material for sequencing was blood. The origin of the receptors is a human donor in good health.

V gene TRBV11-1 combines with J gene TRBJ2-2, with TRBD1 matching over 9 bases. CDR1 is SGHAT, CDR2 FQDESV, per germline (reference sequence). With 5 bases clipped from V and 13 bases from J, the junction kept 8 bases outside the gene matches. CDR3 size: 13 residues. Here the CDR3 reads CASSQLDRGGLFF. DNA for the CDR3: TGTGCCAGCAGCCAATTGGACAGGGGTGGGCTGTTTTTT. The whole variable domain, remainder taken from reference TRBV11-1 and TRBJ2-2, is EAEVAQSPRYKITEKSQAVAFWCDPISGHATLYWYRQILGQGPELLVQFQDESVVDDSQLPKDRFSAERLKGVDSTLKIQPAELGDSAMYLCASSQLDRGGLFFGEGSRLTVL.

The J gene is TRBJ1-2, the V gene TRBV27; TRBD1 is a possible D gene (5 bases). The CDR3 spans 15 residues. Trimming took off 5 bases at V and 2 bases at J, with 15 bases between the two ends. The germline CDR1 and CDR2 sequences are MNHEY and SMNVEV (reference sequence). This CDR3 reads CASSPERGFNYGYTF. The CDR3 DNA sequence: TGTGCCAGCAGTCCAGAAAGGGGATTCAACTATGGCTACACCTTC.

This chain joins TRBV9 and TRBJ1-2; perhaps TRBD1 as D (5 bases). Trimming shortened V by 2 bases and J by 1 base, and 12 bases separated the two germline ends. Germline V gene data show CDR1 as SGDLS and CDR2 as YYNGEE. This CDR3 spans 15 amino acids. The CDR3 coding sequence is TGTGCCAGCAGCGTGGGGGGACTGCTTAACTATGGCTACACCTTC. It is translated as CASSVGGLLNYGYTF.

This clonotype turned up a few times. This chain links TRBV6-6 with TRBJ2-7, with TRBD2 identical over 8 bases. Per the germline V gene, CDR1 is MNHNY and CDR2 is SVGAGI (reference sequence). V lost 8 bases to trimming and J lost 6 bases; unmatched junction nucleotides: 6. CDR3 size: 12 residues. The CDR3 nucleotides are TGTGCCAGCCGAGGACTAGCTCGCGAGCAGTACTTC. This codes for CASRGLAREQYF.

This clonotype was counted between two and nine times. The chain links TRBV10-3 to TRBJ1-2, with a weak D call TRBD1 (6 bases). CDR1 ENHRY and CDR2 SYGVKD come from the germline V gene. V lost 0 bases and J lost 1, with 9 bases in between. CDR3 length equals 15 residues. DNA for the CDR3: TGTGCCATCAGTGAGTCGACGGACAGTAACTATGGCTACACCTTC. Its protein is CAISESTDSNYGYTF.

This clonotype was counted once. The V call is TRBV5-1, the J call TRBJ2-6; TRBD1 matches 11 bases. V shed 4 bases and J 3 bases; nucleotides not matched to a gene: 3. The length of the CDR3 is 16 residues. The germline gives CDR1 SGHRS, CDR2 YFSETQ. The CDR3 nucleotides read TGCGCCAGCAGCACGGGACAGGGGGTTGGGGCCAACGTCCTGACTTTC. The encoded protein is CASSTGQGVGANVLTF. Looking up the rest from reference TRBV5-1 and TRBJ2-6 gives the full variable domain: KAGVTQTPRYLIKTRGQQVTLSCSPISGHRSVSWYQQTPGQGLQFLFEYFSETQRNKGNFPGRFSGRQFSNSRSEMNVSTLELGDSALYLCASSTGQGVGANVLTFGAGSRLTVL.

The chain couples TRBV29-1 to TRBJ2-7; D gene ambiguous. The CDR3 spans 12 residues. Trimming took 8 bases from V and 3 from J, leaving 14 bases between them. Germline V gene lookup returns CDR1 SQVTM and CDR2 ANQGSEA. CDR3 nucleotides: TGCAGCATCATGTTAGGCGGCTACGAGCAGTACTTC. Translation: CSIMLGGYEQYF.

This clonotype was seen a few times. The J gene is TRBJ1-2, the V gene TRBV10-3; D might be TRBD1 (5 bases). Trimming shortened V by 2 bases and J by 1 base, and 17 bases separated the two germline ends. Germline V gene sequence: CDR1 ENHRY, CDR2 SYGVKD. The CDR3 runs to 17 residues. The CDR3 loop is CAISEVLNLGDNYGYTF. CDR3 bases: TGTGCCATCAGTGAGGTTCTCAATCTGGGGGATAACTATGGCTACACCTTC.

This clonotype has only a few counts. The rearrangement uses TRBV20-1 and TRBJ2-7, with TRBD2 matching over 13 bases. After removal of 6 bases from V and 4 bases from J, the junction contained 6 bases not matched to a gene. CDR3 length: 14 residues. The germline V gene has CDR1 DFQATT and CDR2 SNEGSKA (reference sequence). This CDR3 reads CSAQTSGGNYEQYF. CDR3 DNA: TGCAGTGCACAGACTAGCGGGGGGAATTACGAGCAGTACTTC.

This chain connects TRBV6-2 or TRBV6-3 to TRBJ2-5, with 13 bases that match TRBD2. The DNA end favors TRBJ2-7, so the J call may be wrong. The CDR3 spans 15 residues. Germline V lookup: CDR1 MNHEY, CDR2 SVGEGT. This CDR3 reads CASSGLAGASYEQYF. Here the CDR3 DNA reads TGTGCCAGCAGTGGACTAGCGGGGGCGTCCTACGAGCAGTACTTC.

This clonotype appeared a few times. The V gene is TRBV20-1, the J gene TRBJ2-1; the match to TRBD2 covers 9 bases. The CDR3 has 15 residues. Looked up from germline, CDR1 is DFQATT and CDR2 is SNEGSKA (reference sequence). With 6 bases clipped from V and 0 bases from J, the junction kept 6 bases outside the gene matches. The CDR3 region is CSAYSGGSSYNEQFF. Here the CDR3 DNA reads TGCAGTGCGTACAGCGGGGGGAGCTCCTACAATGAGCAGTTCTTC.

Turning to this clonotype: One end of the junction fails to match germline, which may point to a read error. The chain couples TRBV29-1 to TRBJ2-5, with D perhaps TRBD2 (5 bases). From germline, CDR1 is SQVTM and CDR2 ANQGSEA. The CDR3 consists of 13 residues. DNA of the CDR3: TGCAGCGGTGGCCCAGAGGGCCAAGAGACCCGGTACTTC. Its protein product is CSGGPEGQETRYF.

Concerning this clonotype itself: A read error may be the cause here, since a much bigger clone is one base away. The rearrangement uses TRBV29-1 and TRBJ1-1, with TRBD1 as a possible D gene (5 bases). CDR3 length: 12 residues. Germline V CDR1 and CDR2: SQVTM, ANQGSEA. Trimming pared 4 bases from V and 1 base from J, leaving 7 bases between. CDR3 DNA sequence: TGCAGCGTTGGACAGAAGAACACTGAAGCTTTCTTT. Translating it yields CSVGQKNTEAFF. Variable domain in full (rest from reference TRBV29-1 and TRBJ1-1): SAVISQKPSRDICQRGTSLTIQCQVDSQVTMMFWYRQQPGQSLTLIATANQGSEATYESGFVIDKFPISRPNLTFSTLTVSNMSPEDSSIYLCSVGQKNTEAFFGQGTRLTVV.

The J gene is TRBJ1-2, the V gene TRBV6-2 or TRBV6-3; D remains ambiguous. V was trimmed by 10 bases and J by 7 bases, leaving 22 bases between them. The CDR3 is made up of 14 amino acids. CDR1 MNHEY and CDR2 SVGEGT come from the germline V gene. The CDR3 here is CATIQRGGRSGYTF. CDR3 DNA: TGTGCCACCATCCAGCGGGGAGGAAGAAGTGGCTACACCTTC.

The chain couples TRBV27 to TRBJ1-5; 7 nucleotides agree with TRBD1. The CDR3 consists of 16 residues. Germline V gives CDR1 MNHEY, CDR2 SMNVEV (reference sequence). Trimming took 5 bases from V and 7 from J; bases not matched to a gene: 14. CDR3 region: CASSASTGEINQPQHF. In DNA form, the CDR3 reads TGTGCCAGCAGTGCCTCCACAGGGGAGATAAACCAGCCCCAGCATTTT.

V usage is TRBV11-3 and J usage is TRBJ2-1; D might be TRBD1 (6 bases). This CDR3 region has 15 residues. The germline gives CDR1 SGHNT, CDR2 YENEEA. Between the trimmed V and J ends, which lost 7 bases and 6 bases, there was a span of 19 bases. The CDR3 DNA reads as TGTGCCAGCACCGCAAGCGGACAGCCCTTCAATGAGCAGTTCTTC. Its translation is CASTASGQPFNEQFF.

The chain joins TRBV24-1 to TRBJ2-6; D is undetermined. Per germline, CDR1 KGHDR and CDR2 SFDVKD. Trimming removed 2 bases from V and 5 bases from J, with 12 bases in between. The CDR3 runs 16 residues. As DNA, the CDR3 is TGTGCCACCAGTGATTCACGGAAGGCAAGGGCCAACGTCCTGACTTTC. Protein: CATSDSRKARANVLTF.

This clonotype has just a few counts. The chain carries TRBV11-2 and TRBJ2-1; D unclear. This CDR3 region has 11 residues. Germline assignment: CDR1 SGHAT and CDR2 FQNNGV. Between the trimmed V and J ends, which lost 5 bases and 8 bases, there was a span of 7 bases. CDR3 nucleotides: TGTGCCAGCAGCACGAACTATGAGCAGTTCTTC. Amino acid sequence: CASSTNYEQFF.

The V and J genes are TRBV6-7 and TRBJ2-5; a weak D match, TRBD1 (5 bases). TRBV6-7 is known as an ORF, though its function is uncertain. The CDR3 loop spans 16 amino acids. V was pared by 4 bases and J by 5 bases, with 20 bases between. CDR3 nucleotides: TGTGCCAGCAGTTGCACCCCTGCGGACACTGGGGAGACCCAGTACTTC. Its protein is CASSCTPADTGETQYF.

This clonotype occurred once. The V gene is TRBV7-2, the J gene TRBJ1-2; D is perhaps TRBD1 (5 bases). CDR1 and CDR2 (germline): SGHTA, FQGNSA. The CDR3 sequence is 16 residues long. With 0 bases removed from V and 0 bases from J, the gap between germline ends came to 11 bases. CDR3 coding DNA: TGTGCCAGCAGCTTAGCACCGGGACTTTCTAACTATGGCTACACCTTC. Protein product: CASSLAPGLSNYGYTF.

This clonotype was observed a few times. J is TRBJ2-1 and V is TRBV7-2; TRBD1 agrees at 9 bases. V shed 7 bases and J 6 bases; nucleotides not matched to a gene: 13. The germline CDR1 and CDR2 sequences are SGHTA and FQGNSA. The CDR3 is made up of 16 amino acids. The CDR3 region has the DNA TGTGCCAGCATCCCGATGGGGACAGGGATTCGCAATGAGCAGTTCTTC. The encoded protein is CASIPMGTGIRNEQFF. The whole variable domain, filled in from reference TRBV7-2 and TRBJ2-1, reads GAGVSQSPSNKVTEKGKDVELRCDPISGHTALYWYRQSLGQGLEFLIYFQGNSAPDKSGLPSDRFSAERTGGSVSTLTIQRTQQEDSAVYLCASIPMGTGIRNEQFFGPGTRLTVL.

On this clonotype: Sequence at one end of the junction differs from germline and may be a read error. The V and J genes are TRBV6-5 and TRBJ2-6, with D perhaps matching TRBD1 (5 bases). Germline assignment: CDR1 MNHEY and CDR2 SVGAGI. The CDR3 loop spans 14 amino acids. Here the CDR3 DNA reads TGTGCCAGCCGACAGATCTCTGGGGCCGACGTCCTGACTTTC. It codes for CASRQISGADVLTF.

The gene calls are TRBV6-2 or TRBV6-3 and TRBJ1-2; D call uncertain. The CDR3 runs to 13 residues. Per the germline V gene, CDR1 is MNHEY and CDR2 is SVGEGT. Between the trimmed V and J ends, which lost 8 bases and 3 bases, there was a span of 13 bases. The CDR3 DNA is TGTGCCAGCGGACGACCCAATGACTATGGCTACACCTTC. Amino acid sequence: CASGRPNDYGYTF.

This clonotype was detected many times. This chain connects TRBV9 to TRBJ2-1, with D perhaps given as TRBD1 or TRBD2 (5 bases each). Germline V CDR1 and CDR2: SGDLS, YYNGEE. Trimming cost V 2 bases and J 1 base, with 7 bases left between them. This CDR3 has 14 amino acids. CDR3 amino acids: CASSVGESYNEQFF. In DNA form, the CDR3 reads TGTGCCAGCAGCGTGGGGGAGTCCTACAATGAGCAGTTCTTC.